This T cell receptor beta chain was sequenced during a study of early T cells in non-severe SARS-CoV-2 infection. Overall study: Bulk RNA from unsorted whole blood was sequenced; chains were unpaired.

TCRdb re-called the 5' RACE reads through MiXCR, storing one row per CDR3 protein. This table has more than 50,000 distinct CDR3 sequences, roughly 12% appearing once. Trimming left V 6 bases short and J 3 bases short, with 11 bases between. Germline V gene data show CDR1 as SNHLY and CDR2 as FYNNEI. The CDR3 runs to 13 residues. The sequenced sample was whole blood. This chain joins TRBV2 and TRBJ2-5; D might be TRBD2 (7 bases). This TCR came from an adult who was a healthcare worker with PCR-confirmed SARS-CoV-2 infection or an uninfected control (not recorded which). CDR3 coding DNA: TGTGCCAGCAGGGGGGGGCAGAAAGAGACCCAGTACTTC. Translated: CASRGGQKETQYF.